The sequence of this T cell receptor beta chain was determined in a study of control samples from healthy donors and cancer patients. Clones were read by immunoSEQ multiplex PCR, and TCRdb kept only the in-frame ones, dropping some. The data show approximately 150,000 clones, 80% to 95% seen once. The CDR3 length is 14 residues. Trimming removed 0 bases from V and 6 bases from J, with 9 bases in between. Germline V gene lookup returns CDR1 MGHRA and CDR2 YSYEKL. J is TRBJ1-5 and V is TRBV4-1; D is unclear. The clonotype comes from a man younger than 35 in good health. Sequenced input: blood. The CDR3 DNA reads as TGCGCCAGCAGCCAAGACGGGCGGGCTCAGCCCCAGCATTTT. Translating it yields CASSQDGRAQPQHF.